The present entry profiles one TCR beta chain with its context. This sample is drawn from a study of early T cells in non-severe SARS-CoV-2 infection. Across the study: The chains were unpaired, and the sequenced material was bulk RNA from unsorted whole blood.

The protocol attached unique molecular identifiers to individual cDNA molecules. TCRdb reprocessed the 5' RACE reads with MiXCR, giving one entry per CDR3 protein. The table records approximately 70,000 distinct CDR3 sequences, around 10% of them present only once. Germline values: CDR1 SGHRS, CDR2 YFSETQ. After removal of 4 bases from V and 4 bases from J, the junction contained 14 bases not matched to a gene. The CDR3 sequence is 16 residues long. This receptor was obtained from an adult who was a healthcare worker with PCR-confirmed SARS-CoV-2 infection or an uninfected control (not recorded which). The specimen comprised whole blood, sampled at baseline. V gene TRBV5-1 combines with J gene TRBJ2-7, with 7 nucleotides matching TRBD1. CDR3 bases: TGCGCCAGCAGCCCCCCTCCGGGCAGGGGGATGTACGAGCAGTACTTC. This encodes CASSPPPGRGMYEQYF.